This T cell receptor beta chain was sequenced in a study of T-cell reconstitution after alpha-beta-depleted transplantation in children (TCRdb year 2016). Concerning the study at large: Using TCR repertoire profiling, the study followed T-cell immune reconstitution in a quantitative way in children after TCRalphabeta/CD19-depleted allogeneic hematopoietic cell transplantation. What the study reported, not specific to this receptor: Hyperexpanded clone frequencies declined over subsequent months; after one year, T-cell counts and TCRbeta diversity were mostly attributed to newly produced T cells. The high TCRbeta diversity at day 60 in some patients was ascribed to recipient T cells and intrathymic progenitors that had survived conditioning. The apparently early alphabetaT-cell count recovery about two months after transplant was reportedly dependent on only several hundred rapidly expanded clones derived from non-depleted graft cells.

The method behind the library was PCR. Data came from an Illumina HiSeq 2500. TCR libraries were prepared with molecular barcoding, using unique molecular identifiers to normalize TCRbeta repertoire quantification. In-frame beta chains were kept once TCRdb had trimmed the public reads at Q25 with fastp and called clones with MiXCR. Under each unique CDR3 protein, matching rows form one entry showing the most common genes and DNA. For this sample the table gives hundreds of thousands of distinct CDR3 sequences, of which roughly 11% were detected only once. The ten largest clones represent roughly 27% of the sample. Many counts were recorded for this clonotype. No antigen is known for it. No quality values exist for individual bases; no much larger clone is one base distant. V lost 0 bases and J lost 4 bases, and the count of bases not matched to a germline gene is 7. The CDR3 sequence holds 15 residues, the cysteine and phenylalanine included. Only the CDR3 DNA stays, 45 bases, in frame from base 1. From the germline V gene (reference sequence), CDR1 is DFQATT and CDR2 is SNEGSKA.

The intended sense of this specimen's treatment or condition label: allogeneic hematopoietic cell transplantation with graft depleted of TCRalphabeta T cells and CD19 B cells. TCRalphabeta/CD19-depleted allogeneic hematopoietic cell grafts were given to the transplant recipients, all of whom were children. Specimen: PBMCs, collected before TCRalphabeta/CD19-depleted stem cell transplant. This sequence originates from a child less than two years old with acute myeloid leukemia, due to receive a stem cell transplant. The V and J segments used are TRBV20-1 and TRBJ1-1; 8 of the junction bases match TRBD1. The nucleotide sequence is given as TGCAGTGCTAGAGATCCCGACAGGGGAATCACTGAAGCTTTCTTT. It is translated as CSARDPDRGITEAFF.